A single sample is the source of the 27 T cell receptor beta chains below, sequenced in a study of ipilimumab plus nivolumab after autologous stem cell transplantation. Profiling relied on immunoSEQ multiplex PCR, and the TCRdb table lists in-frame clones only, not all of them. The table lists about 10,000 clones, nearly 70% of them singletons. Material: PBMCs, obtained in a trial of ipilimumab plus nivolumab as post-transplant consolidation. The source is a female donor with multiple myeloma.

The chain uses TRBV29-1 and TRBJ2-4; D ambiguous. Trimming removed 0 bases at V and 7 bases at J, with 16 bases between. CDR1 and CDR2 from the germline V gene are SQVTM and ANQGSEA. The CDR3 loop spans 15 amino acids. As DNA, the CDR3 is TGCAGCGTTGAAGATTTATGGGGATCACTGAACATTCAGTACTTC. It yields the protein CSVEDLWGSLNIQYF.

V and J are TRBV27 and TRBJ1-4; possible D gene TRBD1, 6 bases. Deletions cut 5 bases from V and 7 bases from J, with 17 bases between. Germline-derived CDR1 and CDR2 are MNHEY and SMNVEV (reference sequence). The CDR3 is made up of 15 amino acids. The DNA for the CDR3 is TGTGCCAGCAGTCTCCGGGGGGGGCTAGGTGAAAAACTGTTTTTT. Amino acid sequence: CASSLRGGLGEKLFF. The variable domain in full, completed from reference TRBV27 and TRBJ1-4, reads EAQVTQNPRYLITVTGKKLTVTCSQNMNHEYMSWYRQDPGLGLRQIYYSMNVEVTDKGDVPEGYKVSRKEKRNFPLILESPSPNQTSLYFCASSLRGGLGEKLFFGSGTQLSVL.

The CDR3 sequence is CASRPTVNTGELFF. The DNA for the CDR3 is TGTGCCAGCAGACCGACAGTAAACACCGGGGAGCTGTTTTTT. The V gene is TRBV11-3, the J gene TRBJ2-2; D is possibly TRBD1 (5 bases). Between the trimmed V and J ends, which lost 6 bases and 2 bases, there was a span of 10 bases. The length of the CDR3 is 14 residues. CDR1 SGHNT and CDR2 YENEEA come from the germline V gene.

This chain joins TRBV4-1 and TRBJ2-1; 11 bases are a match to TRBD2. V lost 0 bases, J lost 7 bases, and 5 bases stayed unmatched. The CDR3 length is 16 residues. The germline V gene has CDR1 MGHRA and CDR2 YSYEKL. CDR3 coding DNA: TGCGCCAGCAGCCAAGAGCTACTAGCGGGAGCAAATGAGCAGTTCTTC. It translates to CASSQELLAGANEQFF.

The J gene is TRBJ2-7, the V gene TRBV5-6; 8 bases are a match to TRBD2. The junction had 7 bases not matched to a gene; V was cut back by 3 bases and J by 5 bases. The CDR3 runs to 14 residues. CDR1 is SGHDT and CDR2 is YYEEEE in the germline V gene. The CDR3 bases are TGTGCCAGCAGCTCCGGCGGGGGGCGCGACGAGCAGTACTTC. Its protein is CASSSGGGRDEQYF.

The chain couples TRBV11-2 to TRBJ1-2; TRBD1 matches 7 bases. CDR3 length equals 13 residues. J gave up 7 bases and V 5 bases, and 7 bases lay outside the gene matches. From germline, CDR1 is SGHAT and CDR2 FQNNGV. CDR3 sequence (DNA): TGTGCCAGCAGCCCATACAGGGGTGGTGGCTACACCTTC. Amino acid sequence: CASSPYRGGGYTF.

This chain uses TRBV15 with TRBJ2-1; D remains ambiguous. This CDR3 spans 16 amino acids. Germline lookup yields CDR1 LNHNV and CDR2 YYDKDF (reference sequence). Trimming took 3 bases from V and 7 from J, leaving 19 bases between them. The CDR3 here is CATSSGGSGYHNEQFF. The CDR3 DNA reads as TGTGCCACCAGCAGTGGTGGGTCCGGGTACCATAATGAGCAGTTCTTC.

The chain joins TRBV27 to TRBJ1-2; TRBD1 might be the D (5 bases). The V gene lost 2 bases and the J gene lost 3 bases, with 16 bases spanning the gap. Germline CDR1 is MNHEY and CDR2 is SMNVEV (reference sequence). This CDR3 has 16 residues. The CDR3 DNA follows: TGTGCCAGCAGTTTAGGCCCTGGGGGGACCTACTATGGCTACACCTTC. Protein: CASSLGPGGTYYGYTF.

This clone was seen a single time. The V call is TRBV30, the J call TRBJ2-1; 11 bases are a match to TRBD2. Germline-derived CDR1 and CDR2 are GTSNPN and SVGIG (reference sequence). V dropped 6 bases and J dropped 7; count of bases not matched to a gene: 11. The CDR3 loop spans 15 amino acids. The CDR3 region is CACMSGLAEPNEQFF. Here the CDR3 DNA reads TGTGCCTGTATGTCGGGACTAGCGGAACCGAATGAGCAGTTCTTC.

This clone was counted between two and nine times. The chain joins TRBV9 to TRBJ2-7; maybe TRBD1 (6 bases). The V end lost 4 bases, the J end lost 4 bases, and 18 bases lay between the germline ends. The CDR3 sequence is 15 residues long. From germline, CDR1 is SGDLS and CDR2 YYNGEE. This CDR3 reads CASSSGDIGGYEQYF. The CDR3, as DNA: TGTGCCAGCAGCTCCGGGGACATTGGTGGTTACGAGCAGTACTTC.

The chain combines TRBV7-2 with TRBJ2-7; D gene uncertain. Looked up from germline, CDR1 is SGHTA and CDR2 is FQGNSA. Trimming left V 0 bases short and J 3 bases short, with 18 bases between. This CDR3 spans 17 amino acids. The CDR3 sequence is CASSLAGSQIGHYEQYF. The CDR3 nucleotides read TGTGCCAGCAGCTTAGCGGGATCGCAGATTGGCCACTACGAGCAGTACTTC.

CDR3 sequence reads: CASSLGQGVQETQYF. CDR3 bases: TGTGCCAGCAGCCTGGGACAGGGGGTTCAAGAGACCCAGTACTTC. This rearrangement joins TRBV7-9 to TRBJ2-5, with 11 bases identical to TRBD1. Per germline, CDR1 SEHNR and CDR2 FQNEAQ (reference sequence). The CDR3 extends over 15 amino acids. V was clipped by 5 bases and J by 2 bases; unmatched bases: 4.

The chain combines TRBV4-1 with TRBJ2-7, with 12 bases fitting TRBD1. This CDR3 has 15 amino acids. The V and J ends lost 5 bases and 7 bases, in that order; junction bases with no gene match: 9. The germline CDR1 and CDR2 sequences are MGHRA and YSYEKL. CDR3 amino acids: CASSMKGQGAGEQYF. As DNA, the CDR3 is TGCGCCAGCAGCATGAAGGGACAGGGGGCGGGTGAGCAGTACTTC.

This clone was found a few times. This chain links TRBV7-3 with TRBJ2-7; D possibly corresponds to TRBD2 (6 bases). Germline lookup yields CDR1 SGHTA and CDR2 FQGTGA. The CDR3 has 15 residues. The ends were cut back, 5 bases at V and 4 bases at J, with 18 bases in the middle. The CDR3 nucleotides are TGTGCCAGCAGCCCTATGCCCGGGACTGATTACGAGCAGTACTTC. Translated: CASSPMPGTDYEQYF.

This clone is termed medium-sized (0.01 to 0.1%). Additional DNA sequences in this sample encode the identical CDR3. V and J are TRBV7-9 and TRBJ2-1, with 15 nucleotides matching TRBD2. The junction had 8 bases not matched to a gene; V was cut back by 5 bases and J by 6 bases. Germline CDR1 reads SEHNR; CDR2 reads FQNEAQ (reference sequence). This CDR3 is built from 17 residues. The CDR3 coding sequence is TGTGCCAGCAGCCGTGGACTAGCGGGAGGGCCGGGCAATGAGCAGTTCTTC. Protein product: CASSRGLAGGPGNEQFF.

The chain uses TRBV5-4 and TRBJ2-5, with a possible D match to TRBD1 (6 bases). The length of the CDR3 is 16 residues. V lost 0 bases to trimming and J lost 0 bases, with 12 bases between them. CDR1 is SGHNT, CDR2 YYREEE, per germline (reference sequence). In DNA form, the CDR3 reads TGTGCCAGCAGCTTGGTAGGTGGACAGCACCAAGAGACCCAGTACTTC. The encoded protein is CASSLVGGQHQETQYF.

The CDR3 protein is CASSPLTATYEQYF. The CDR3 DNA follows: TGTGCCAGTAGTCCCCTTACCGCTACCTACGAGCAGTACTTC. The chain couples TRBV19 to TRBJ2-7; D unresolved. CDR3 length equals 14 residues. Trimming left V 5 bases short and J 2 bases short, with 13 bases between. Germline V gene data show CDR1 as LNHDA and CDR2 as SQIVND (reference sequence).

The V and J genes are TRBV2 and TRBJ1-1, with D possibly matching TRBD1 (5 bases). Trimming shortened V by 8 bases and J by 5 bases, and 9 bases separated the two germline ends. The CDR3 length is 11 residues. Germline CDR1 reads SNHLY; CDR2 reads FYNNEI. CDR3 DNA: TGTGCCAGCCCGCGGGGGACTGAAGCTTTCTTT. The encoded protein is CASPRGTEAFF.

The chain joins TRBV4-1 to TRBJ2-3, with D possibly TRBD2 on 5 matching bases. V was cut by 4 bases and J by 3 bases, with 8 bases left in between. The CDR3 has 13 amino acids. Germline V gene sequence: CDR1 MGHRA, CDR2 YSYEKL. The CDR3 protein is CASSLTGTDTQYF. Written as DNA, the CDR3 is TGCGCCAGCAGCCTTACGGGGACAGATACGCAGTATTTT.

V usage is TRBV28 and J usage is TRBJ2-2; D might be TRBD2 (6 bases). The CDR3 sequence is 13 residues long. CDR1 is MDHEN, CDR2 SYDVKM, per germline. V gave up 5 bases and J gave up 4 bases, with 8 bases separating them. This CDR3 is CASSRDFTGELFF. In nucleotides, the CDR3 is TGTGCCAGCAGTCGGGACTTCACCGGGGAGCTGTTTTTT.

The V gene is TRBV28, the J gene TRBJ2-7; D ambiguous. Germline values: CDR1 MDHEN, CDR2 SYDVKM. V was shortened by 3 bases and J by 1 base, with 10 bases between the two germline ends. The CDR3 consists of 14 residues. The CDR3 protein is CASSLSDGSYEQYF. In DNA, the CDR3 is TGTGCCAGCAGTTTGTCAGACGGGTCCTACGAGCAGTACTTC.

The chain joins TRBV10-1 to TRBJ2-1; D may be TRBD2 (5 bases). The CDR3 sequence is 15 residues long. Deletions cut 3 bases from V and 4 bases from J, with 13 bases between. Germline V gene data show CDR1 as WNHNN and CDR2 as SYGVQD (reference sequence). In nucleotides, the CDR3 is TGCGCCAGCAGTGAAACGCAGGAGGCGTACAATGAGCAGTTCTTC. Residues: CASSETQEAYNEQFF.

This rearrangement joins TRBV6-1 to TRBJ1-2; no clear D. This CDR3 is built from 13 residues. Per the germline V gene, CDR1 is MNHNS and CDR2 is SASEGT. V lost 8 bases and J lost 0, with 10 bases in between. Here the CDR3 DNA reads TGTGCCAGCTTTGGCTTGTCTAACTATGGCTACACCTTC. Translating gives CASFGLSNYGYTF.

CDR3: CASSPGTSGRAVNIQYF. The CDR3 coding sequence is TGCGCCAGCAGCCCAGGGACTAGCGGGAGGGCGGTGAACATTCAGTACTTC. V usage is TRBV5-1 and J usage is TRBJ2-4, with 16 nucleotides matching TRBD2. Germline CDR1 and CDR2: SGHRS and YFSETQ. This CDR3 region has 17 residues. The V and J ends lost 4 bases and 7 bases, in that order; junction bases with no gene match: 8. The full variable domain, with the rest looked up from reference TRBV5-1 and TRBJ2-4, is KAGVTQTPRYLIKTRGQQVTLSCSPISGHRSVSWYQQTPGQGLQFLFEYFSETQRNKGNFPGRFSGRQFSNSRSEMNVSTLELGDSALYLCASSPGTSGRAVNIQYFGAGTRLSVL.

This clone was observed a single time. The chain has TRBV28 and TRBJ1-1; 8 nucleotides match TRBD1. After removal of 5 bases from V and 1 base from J, the junction contained 9 bases not matched to a gene. The germline V gene has CDR1 MDHEN and CDR2 SYDVKM. This CDR3 has 16 residues. The CDR3 loop is CASSPTGGRGNTEAFF. The CDR3 DNA reads TGTGCCAGCAGTCCAACAGGGGGAAGGGGGAACACTGAAGCTTTCTTT. The whole variable domain, filled in from reference TRBV28 and TRBJ1-1, reads DVKVTQSSRYLVKRTGEKVFLECVQDMDHENMFWYRQDPGLGLRLIYFSYDVKMKEKGDIPEGYSVSREKKERFSLILESASTNQTSMYLCASSPTGGRGNTEAFFGQGTRLTVV.

The rearrangement links TRBV7-2 to TRBJ1-4, with 10 bases identical to TRBD1. J lost 8 bases, V lost 3 bases, and 3 bases had no gene match. CDR1 is SGHTA and CDR2 is FQGNSA in the germline V gene. The CDR3 spans 14 residues. CDR3 coding DNA: TGTGCCAGCAGCTTCGGGACAGGGGCGGAAAAACTGTTTTTT. Translating it yields CASSFGTGAEKLFF.

The chain links TRBV4-1 to TRBJ2-7, with D possibly matching TRBD2 (5 bases). Germline V gene lookup returns CDR1 MGHRA and CDR2 YSYEKL. This CDR3 has 16 residues. Deletions cut 0 bases from V and 3 bases from J, with 15 bases between. The CDR3 DNA reads TGCGCCAGCAGCCAAGAAGCTAGCCGAAATCACTACGAGCAGTACTTC. Protein product: CASSQEASRNHYEQYF.